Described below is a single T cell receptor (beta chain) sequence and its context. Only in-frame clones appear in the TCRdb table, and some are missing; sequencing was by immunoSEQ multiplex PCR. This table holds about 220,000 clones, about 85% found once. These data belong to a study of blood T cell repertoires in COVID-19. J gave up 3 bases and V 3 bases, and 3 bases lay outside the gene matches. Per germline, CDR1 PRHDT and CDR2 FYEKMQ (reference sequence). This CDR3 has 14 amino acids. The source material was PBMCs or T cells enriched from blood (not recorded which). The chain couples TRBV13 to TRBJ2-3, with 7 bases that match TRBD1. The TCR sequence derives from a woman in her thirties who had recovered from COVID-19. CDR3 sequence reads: CASSFDRETDTQYF. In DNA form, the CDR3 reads TGTGCCAGCAGCTTCGACAGGGAGACAGATACGCAGTATTTT. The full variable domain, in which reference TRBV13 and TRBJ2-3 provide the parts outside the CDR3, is AAGVIQSPRHLIKEKRETATLKCYPIPRHDTVYWYQQGPGQDPQFLISFYEKMQSDKGSIPDRFSAQQFSDYHSELNMSSLELGDSALYFCASSFDRETDTQYFGPGTRLTVL.